This is a list of T cell receptor beta chains from one sample in a study of OX40 agonist ivuxolimab in advanced cancers. Method: immunoSEQ multiplex PCR; TCRdb's copy keeps in-frame clones and lacks some. The sample contains some 65,000 clones, 85% of which appear only once. The sample here was CD4+ or CD8+ T cells sorted from blood, taken in a trial of the OX40 agonist ivuxolimab. These receptor sequences come from an adult with an advanced solid tumor such as melanoma, head and neck, liver or kidney cancer. CDR3s include the opening cysteine and the closing phenylalanine or tryptophan. D genes are given only for firm matches. Rows give clone size only sometimes, using once, few, many, or a class for an expanded clone.

TRBD1,TRBJ2-3,TRBV25-1,few,TGTGCCAGCAGTGGTAACAGGGGCCCCTTTAGCACAGATACGCAGTATTTT,CASSGNRGPFSTDTQYF
TRBD1,TRBJ2-7,TRBV4-3,NA,TGCGCCAGCAGCCAGGGAACAGGGGGTGGTTCCTACGAGCAGTACTTC,CASSQGTGGGSYEQYF
NA,TRBJ1-6,TRBV9,NA,TGTGCCAGCAGCGCTCTCACTGATTCGCCACCCCTCCACTTT,CASSALTDSPPLHF
NA,TRBJ2-1,TRBV10-2,NA,TGCGCCAGCAGAGTAGCTTCCTACAATGAGCAGTTCTTC,CASRVASYNEQFF
NA,TRBJ2-7,TRBV27,NA,TGTGCCAGCAGTACCGCCGGGACACCTGATCCCTACGAGCAGTACTTC,CASSTAGTPDPYEQYF
NA,TRBJ2-7,TRBV7-2,NA,TGTGCCAGCAGCTTAGGTGGATTGACGCCTTACGAGCAGTACTTC,CASSLGGLTPYEQYF
NA,TRBJ1-1,TRBV5-4,NA,TGTGCCAGCAGCTTGGGCCGGTACACTGAAGCTTTCTTT,CASSLGRYTEAFF
TRBD1,TRBJ1-1,TRBV7-2,NA,TGTGCCAGCAGCGCATTAGACGTTAAGGGGGACAGGGTTAAGACTGAAGCTTTCTTT,CASSALDVKGDRVKTEAFF
NA,TRBJ2-3,TRBV7-9,NA,TGTGCCAGCAGCTTAGTTGTCTCACTTACAGCAGATACGCAGTATTTT,CASSLVVSLTADTQYF
NA,TRBJ2-7,TRBV29-1,medium-sized,TGCAGCGTTAACTACGGACCCTACGAGCAGTACTTC,CSVNYGPYEQYF
NA,TRBJ1-3,TRBV5-1,NA,TGCGCCAGCAGCTGGGCCGCGTACTCTGGAAACACCATATATTTT,CASSWAAYSGNTIYF
NA,TRBJ1-1,TRBV6-1,few,TGTGCCTCCCGGTGGGGGCGGGACACTGAAGCTTTCTTT,CASRWGRDTEAFF
TRBD2,TRBJ2-2,TRBV7-2,NA,TGTGCCAGCAGCATACTAGCGGGGGATACCGGGGAGCTGTTTTTT,CASSILAGDTGELFF
NA,TRBJ2-3,TRBV18,NA,TGTGCCAGCTCACCCGACACAGATACGCAGTATTTT,CASSPDTDTQYF
NA,TRBJ1-2,TRBV19,NA,TGTGCCACGCACAGGGTCGGCTACACCTTC,CATHRVGYTF
NA,TRBJ1-1,TRBV5-1,NA,TGCGCCAGCAGCTTGGCCGGGCCCGAGGACACTGAAGCTTTCTTT,CASSLAGPEDTEAFF
NA,TRBJ1-3,TRBV6-6,once,TGTGCCAGCAGTCCTGAGGGAAACACCATATATTTT,CASSPEGNTIYF
TRBD1,TRBJ2-5,TRBV7-9,NA,TGTGCCAGCAGCGTGGGACAGGGAGGTGAGACCCAGTACTTC,CASSVGQGGETQYF
NA,TRBJ1-1,TRBV21-1,once,TGTGCCAGCAGCAAAGGGGTCAGCAACGGGGCCCGTCCTGAAGCTTTCTTT,CASSKGVSNGARPEAFF
TRBD1,TRBJ1-1,TRBV18,NA,TGTGCCAGCTCACCACAACAGGGGGCAGGCACTGAAGCTTTCTTT,CASSPQQGAGTEAFF
NA,TRBJ1-1,TRBV19,NA,TGTGCCAGTCGGGTAGAACCAGTTAACACTGAAGCTTTCTTT,CASRVEPVNTEAFF
NA,TRBJ2-3,TRBV4-1,NA,TGCGCCAGCAGCCAAGGTACCAGGGGTGATACGCAGTATTTT,CASSQGTRGDTQYF
TRBD1,TRBJ1-2,TRBV29-1,NA,TGCAGCGTTCGACAGGGCGGGGGCTATGGCTACACCTTC,CSVRQGGGYGYTF
NA,TRBJ1-5,TRBV28,NA,TGTGCCAGCAGTTTCAGGGAGCCCCAGCATTTT,CASSFREPQHF
NA,TRBJ2-7,TRBV6-1,NA,TGTGCCAGCAGTTCACAGGTAGGGCCCTACGAGCAGTACTTC,CASSSQVGPYEQYF
NA,TRBJ2-5,TRBV14,NA,TGTGCCAGCAGCCCAAGATTTGGGGATGGGGAGACCCAGTACTTC,CASSPRFGDGETQYF
TRBD1,TRBJ1-4,TRBV5-6,NA,TGTGCCAGCAGCCCAAGACGTACAGGGGTTAAACTGTTTTTT,CASSPRRTGVKLFF
NA,TRBJ1-1,TRBV6-1,NA,TGTGCCAGCAGTGAGCGCCTGGGGGTCACTGAAGCTTTCTTT,CASSERLGVTEAFF
NA,TRBJ2-7,TRBV19,NA,TGTGCCAGTATGGGGGCGACAGGAAACTACGAGCAGTACTTC,CASMGATGNYEQYF
NA,TRBJ2-7,TRBV5-6,NA,TGTGCCAGCAGATTTCAGGGTTGGGTCTACGAGCAGTACTTC,CASRFQGWVYEQYF
TRBD1,TRBJ1-2,TRBV5-6,NA,TGTGCCAGCAGCGGGACAGATCGAGGGGGCTACACCTTC,CASSGTDRGGYTF
NA,TRBJ1-6,TRBV6-5,NA,TGTGCCAGCAGCCGAAATGACCACCATAATTCACCCCTCCACTTT,CASSRNDHHNSPLHF
NA,TRBJ1-1,TRBV15,NA,TGTGCCACCAGCAGGGCAGCAGGGACTGGGTCTGAAGCTTTCTTT,CATSRAAGTGSEAFF
NA,TRBJ2-7,TRBV6-6,NA,TGTGCCAGCAGTTACTCGAACCTGTTCGAGCAGTACTTC,CASSYSNLFEQYF
NA,TRBJ2-6,TRBV28,NA,TGTGCCAGCAGGGGCTGGGGATCTGGGGCCAACGTCCTGACTTTC,CASRGWGSGANVLTF
NA,TRBJ1-1,TRBV6-5,NA,TGTGCCAGCAGTTTCCAGCGGATGAACACTGAAGCTTTCTTT,CASSFQRMNTEAFF
NA,TRBJ2-2,TRBV7-3,NA,TGTGCCAGCAGCTTAATTTGGGGCGGTGGGGAGCTGTTTTTT,CASSLIWGGGELFF
NA,TRBJ2-5,TRBV7-6,once,TGTGCCAGCAGCTCGGACGTAGCGGTACAAGAGACCCAGTACTTC,CASSSDVAVQETQYF
NA,TRBJ1-1,TRBV11-2,few,TGTGCCAGCAGCTTAGAGTTTGGCAGGCGAAACACTGAAGCTTTCTTT,CASSLEFGRRNTEAFF
NA,TRBJ2-6,TRBV18,few,TGTGCCAGCTCACCACGGCCTCCCGATACTGGGGCCAACGTCCTGACTTTC,CASSPRPPDTGANVLTF
NA,TRBJ2-1,TRBV28,NA,TGTGCCAGCAGTCTCACTAGAGGCAATGAGCAGTTCTTC,CASSLTRGNEQFF
NA,TRBJ2-2,TRBV5-8,NA,TGTGCCAGCAGCCGGTGGGTGAACACCGGGGAGCTGTTTTTT,CASSRWVNTGELFF
NA,TRBJ2-5,TRBV11-2,NA,TGTGCCAGCAGCTTCTCACAAGAGACCCAGTACTTC,CASSFSQETQYF
TRBD1,TRBJ2-7,TRBV6-1,NA,TGTGCCAGCAGATTCCAGACAGGGACCTACGAGCAGTACTTC,CASRFQTGTYEQYF
NA,TRBJ2-2,TRBV7-6,NA,TGTGCCACCTCCTCCGGGGAGCTGTTTTTT,CATSSGELFF
NA,TRBJ2-3,TRBV18,NA,TGTGCCAGCTCACCATCCACAGATACGCAGTATTTT,CASSPSTDTQYF
NA,TRBJ2-7,TRBV6-6,NA,TGTGCCAGCAGTTACAGGGAGTTTGGGTACGAGCAGTACTTC,CASSYREFGYEQYF
NA,TRBJ2-6,TRBV28,NA,TGTGCCAGCAGTTTTCTCCGGGCAGGGCTGACCGGGGCCAACGTCCTGACTTTC,CASSFLRAGLTGANVLTF
TRBD1,TRBJ1-1,TRBV6-6,NA,TGTGCCAGCAGTTACTCGGAGGGGGCCACTGAAGCTTTCTTT,CASSYSEGATEAFF
TRBD2,TRBJ2-7,TRBV28,once,TGTGCCAGCAGTTTTGTGGGAGGGCCGGACGAGCAGTACTTC,CASSFVGGPDEQYF
TRBD1,TRBJ2-7,TRBV11-2,once,TGTGCCAGCAGACGCACAGGGGTACTCTACGAGCAGTACTTC,CASRRTGVLYEQYF
NA,TRBJ1-5,TRBV30,NA,TGTGCCTGGAGTGGCCTATCCTTAGGACAGCCCCAGCATTTT,CAWSGLSLGQPQHF
NA,TRBJ1-4,TRBV5-1,NA,TGCGCCAGCAGCACAGGGCCCACTAATGAAAAACTGTTTTTT,CASSTGPTNEKLFF
TRBD2,TRBJ2-1,TRBV9,NA,TGTGCCAGCAGCGTAGGGCTAGCGGGGGCTGAGCAGTTCTTC,CASSVGLAGAEQFF